The 25 T cell receptor beta chains given below trace back to one sample, sequenced in a study of blood T cell repertoires in COVID-19. Repertoires were generated with immunoSEQ multiplex PCR, while TCRdb's copy carries only in-frame clones and drops some. This table has roughly 300,000 clones, around 82% appearing once. The sequenced sample consisted of peripheral blood. These receptors were collected from a woman between 50 and 59 years old who had recovered from COVID-19.

This clone has more than one count but fewer than ten. The chain links TRBV3-1 (or the pseudogene TRBV3-2) to TRBJ2-1; 9 bases align to TRBD1. The CDR3 is 16 residues long. V was pared by 0 bases and J by 6 bases, with 6 bases of the junction left unmatched. Germline loops: CDR1 LGHDT, CDR2 YNNKEL (reference sequence). CDR3 nucleotide sequence: TGTGCCAGCAGCCAAGATCTGGGACAGGGCCGCAATGAGCAGTTCTTC. Protein product: CASSQDLGQGRNEQFF.

This chain uses TRBV7-8 with TRBJ2-7; TRBD1 agrees at 10 bases. V lost 4 bases and J lost 6; bases outside the gene matches: 9. This CDR3 is 15 amino acids long. CDR1 and CDR2 from the germline V gene are SGHVS and FQNEAQ. The CDR3 here is CASSSYRDRGSEQYF. As DNA, the CDR3 is TGTGCCAGCAGCTCCTACCGGGACAGGGGAAGCGAGCAGTACTTC. Together with reference TRBV7-8 and TRBJ2-7, the CDR3 gives the full variable domain: GAGVSQSPRYKVAKRGQDVALRCDPISGHVSLFWYQQALGQGPEFLTYFQNEAQLDKSGLPSDRFFAERPEGSVSTLKIQRTQQEDSAVYLCASSSYRDRGSEQYFGPGTRLTVT.

V gene TRBV5-4 combines with J gene TRBJ1-2; possibly TRBD1 for D (6 bases). This CDR3 is 13 amino acids long. Between the trimmed V and J ends, which lost 0 bases and 8 bases, there was a span of 11 bases. Germline assignment: CDR1 SGHNT and CDR2 YYREEE (reference sequence). In DNA form, the CDR3 reads TGTGCCAGCAGCTTGGCCGCAGGGGTAGGCTACACCTTC. Its protein product is CASSLAAGVGYTF. The complete variable domain, with remaining parts taken from reference TRBV5-4 and TRBJ1-2, reads ETGVTQSPTHLIKTRGQQVTLRCSSQSGHNTVSWYQQALGQGPQFIFQYYREEENGRGNFPPRFSGLQFPNYSSELNVNALELDDSALYLCASSLAAGVGYTFGSGTRLTVV.

This chain links TRBV19 with TRBJ2-2, with 9 nucleotides matching TRBD1. The germline V gene encodes CDR1 LNHDA and CDR2 SQIVND (reference sequence). CDR3 length equals 15 residues. Trimming took 10 bases from V and 7 from J; bases not matched to a gene: 13. The chain's CDR3 is CATEGGTGFIGELFF. In DNA form, the CDR3 reads TGTGCCACCGAGGGGGGGACAGGGTTTATCGGGGAGCTGTTTTTT.

The V call is TRBV6-1, the J call TRBJ2-7; D is unclear. V lost 0 bases, J lost 6 bases, and 6 bases lay in between. Germline CDR1 and CDR2: MNHNS and SASEGT. The length of the CDR3 is 12 residues. The CDR3 loop is CASSEALLEQYF. CDR3 DNA sequence: TGTGCCAGCAGTGAAGCACTGCTCGAGCAGTACTTC.

This rearrangement joins TRBV7-9 to TRBJ1-1, with TRBD1 identical over 9 bases. Germline CDR1 reads SEHNR; CDR2 reads FQNEAQ (reference sequence). Losses at the gene ends were 1 base for V and 6 bases for J; bases not matched to a gene: 6. CDR3 size: 15 residues. CDR3 in amino acids: CASSLETGGESEAFF. The CDR3 coding sequence is TGTGCCAGCAGCTTAGAGACAGGGGGAGAGTCTGAAGCTTTCTTT.

The gene calls are TRBV7-2 and TRBJ2-3; 11 bases are shared with TRBD2. The CDR3 contains 18 residues. Unmatched junction bases numbered 8, after V lost 2 bases and J lost 1 base. Germline V lookup: CDR1 SGHTA, CDR2 FQGNSA. The CDR3 reads CASSLPLLAGGGTDTQYF. DNA for the CDR3: TGTGCCAGCAGCTTACCCCTCCTAGCGGGGGGTGGCACAGATACGCAGTATTTT.

The CDR3 is CAWNRGYGYTF. The CDR3, as DNA: TGTGCCTGGAACAGGGGCTATGGCTACACCTTC. The chain joins TRBV30 to TRBJ1-2; 7 bases match TRBD1. V was pared by 4 bases and J by 4 bases, with 0 bases of the junction left unmatched. Germline V gene sequence: CDR1 GTSNPN, CDR2 SVGIG (reference sequence). The CDR3 sequence is 11 residues long.

The CDR3 sequence is CASSLAEGYAEGYTF. CDR3 DNA: TGTGCCAGCAGCTTAGCGGAGGGGTACGCGGAAGGCTACACCTTC. The gene calls are TRBV7-2 and TRBJ1-2; D may be TRBD1 (5 bases). Trimming left V 0 bases short and J 8 bases short, with 16 bases between. The CDR3 runs 15 residues. Looked up from germline, CDR1 is SGHTA and CDR2 is FQGNSA.

This chain joins TRBV28 and TRBJ1-6; no reliable D call. This CDR3 has 15 amino acids. The germline V gene has CDR1 MDHEN and CDR2 SYDVKM. With 5 bases removed from V and 7 bases from J, the gap between germline ends came to 15 bases. The CDR3 loop is CASSPNEGRNSPLHF. The CDR3 DNA is TGTGCCAGCAGTCCGAATGAGGGCAGGAATTCACCCCTCCACTTT.

A few counts support this clone. V and J are TRBV7-9 and TRBJ1-5; D is ambiguous. The CDR3 consists of 13 residues. Trimming cost V 5 bases and J 6 bases, with 11 bases left between them. The germline gives CDR1 SEHNR, CDR2 FQNEAQ (reference sequence). CDR3 nucleotides: TGTGCCAGCAGCGGTCAAGCCGGTCAGCCCCAGCATTTT. Translating gives CASSGQAGQPQHF.

The rearrangement joins TRBV5-1 to TRBJ2-7; D may be TRBD1 (5 bases). V gave up 0 bases and J gave up 0 bases, with 7 bases separating them. From germline, CDR1 is SGHRS and CDR2 YFSETQ. The CDR3 consists of 14 residues. The CDR3, as DNA: TGCGCCAGCAGCTTGGGACAGAACTCCTACGAGCAGTACTTC. Amino acid sequence: CASSLGQNSYEQYF.

V usage is TRBV5-5 and J usage is TRBJ1-2, with D possibly matching TRBD1 (6 bases). Trimming left V 3 bases short and J 2 bases short, with 17 bases between. Germline V CDR1 and CDR2: SGHKS, YYEKEE (reference sequence). The CDR3 runs to 16 residues. CDR3: CASSWGGGSTNYGYTF. In nucleotides, the CDR3 is TGTGCCAGCAGCTGGGGAGGGGGAAGCACCAACTATGGCTACACCTTC.

The chain employs TRBV9 and TRBJ1-4; D call uncertain. V lost 0 bases to trimming and J lost 3 bases, with 9 bases between them. Germline CDR1 reads SGDLS; CDR2 reads YYNGEE. This CDR3 spans 15 amino acids. CDR3 protein: CASSVAATANEKLFF. CDR3 nucleotide sequence: TGTGCCAGCAGCGTAGCCGCCACAGCTAATGAAAAACTGTTTTTT.

The rearrangement uses TRBV7-6 and TRBJ1-2; 7 positions agree with TRBD1. Losses at the gene ends were 2 bases for V and 4 bases for J; bases not matched to a gene: 7. The CDR3 spans 15 residues. CDR1 is SGHVS, CDR2 FNYEAQ, per germline. CDR3 loop: CASSLLGGQPYGYTF. The CDR3 bases are TGTGCCAGCAGCTTACTAGGGGGCCAACCCTATGGCTACACCTTC. The complete variable domain, with remaining parts taken from reference TRBV7-6 and TRBJ1-2, reads GAGVSQSPRYKVTKRGQDVALRCDPISGHVSLYWYRQALGQGPEFLTYFNYEAQQDKSGLPNDRFSAERPEGSISTLTIQRTEQRDSAMYRCASSLLGGQPYGYTFGSGTRLTVV.

The genes are TRBV25-1 and TRBJ2-3, with D perhaps matching TRBD2 (6 bases). Per the germline V gene, CDR1 is MGHDK and CDR2 is SYGVNS. The CDR3 covers 13 residues. V lost 6 bases and J 2 bases, leaving 9 bases between the germline ends. The CDR3 is CASRPGATDTQYF. In DNA, the CDR3 is TGTGCCAGCAGGCCGGGAGCCACAGATACGCAGTATTTT.

This sequence joins TRBV11-2 and TRBJ2-7, with 9 bases lining up with TRBD1. The CDR3 sequence is 15 residues long. In germline, CDR1 is SGHAT, CDR2 FQNNGV. V trimming: 5 bases; J trimming: 2 bases; junction bases outside the gene matches: 7. The CDR3 nucleotides are TGTGCCAGCAGCCCTCGACAGGGGGTGGCCTACGAGCAGTACTTC. It encodes CASSPRQGVAYEQYF.

The chain uses TRBV9 and TRBJ2-1; 8 bases are a match to TRBD2. The CDR3 contains 17 residues. Trimming cost V 0 bases and J 6 bases; bases outside gene matches: 11. Germline CDR1 is SGDLS and CDR2 is YYNGEE. CDR3 sequence (DNA): TGTGCCAGCAGCGTAGCTACGTGGGCTAGCGGGTTCAATGAGCAGTTCTTC. Amino acid sequence: CASSVATWASGFNEQFF.

With regard to this clone: At the DNA level, this CDR3 is encoded by other sequences in the same sample as well. This chain uses TRBV7-2 with TRBJ1-1; weak D call: TRBD1 (6 bases). This CDR3 region has 12 residues. The germline V gene has CDR1 SGHTA and CDR2 FQGNSA. Trimming took 2 bases from V and 6 from J, leaving 7 bases between them. The CDR3 DNA follows: TGTGCCAGCAGCTTAAACAGGGCTGAAGCTTTCTTT. Protein: CASSLNRAEAFF.

V gene TRBV20-1 combines with J gene TRBJ2-3, with D perhaps matching TRBD2 (6 bases). The germline V and J ends were trimmed by 3 bases and 8 bases, with 18 bases remaining between them. Germline CDR1 and CDR2: DFQATT and SNEGSKA (reference sequence). This CDR3 has 14 residues. The CDR3 is CSASGGRLRGTQYF. The CDR3 nucleotides are TGCAGTGCTAGTGGGGGACGGCTGCGGGGTACGCAGTATTTT.

This chain joins TRBV27 and TRBJ2-3; D uncertain. The CDR3 contains 14 residues. CDR1 and CDR2 (germline): MNHEY, SMNVEV (reference sequence). Trimming removed 5 bases at V and 5 bases at J, with 14 bases between. CDR3 sequence reads: CASSPTSPGDTQYF. As DNA, the CDR3 is TGTGCCAGCAGTCCTACGTCCCCGGGAGATACGCAGTATTTT.

The chain recombines TRBV29-1 with TRBJ2-7; no clear D gene. The germline CDR1 and CDR2 sequences are SQVTM and ANQGSEA. V was shortened by 1 base and J by 3 bases, with 7 bases between the two germline ends. The CDR3 extends over 12 amino acids. Here the CDR3 reads CSVEAGIYEQYF. CDR3 sequence (DNA): TGCAGCGTTGAAGCAGGAATCTACGAGCAGTACTTC.

In this sample, this clone turned up many times. The genes are TRBV21-1 and TRBJ2-1; TRBD2 reflects the table's D call only, with no check against the DNA. TRBV21-1 is assigned pseudogene status. The CDR3 extends over 17 amino acids. The CDR3 DNA reads TGTGCCAGCAGCAAAGGAGGGACTAGCGGGAGTAGTTATGAGCAGTTCTTC. Protein sequence: CASSKGGTSGSSYEQFF.

This clone was recorded once. The chain employs TRBV27 and TRBJ1-5; the D gene is possibly TRBD1 (5 bases). V dropped 5 bases and J dropped 7 bases, with 21 bases sitting between them. Germline loops: CDR1 MNHEY, CDR2 SMNVEV (reference sequence). There are 16 residues in the CDR3. DNA for the CDR3: TGTGCCAGCAGTCTCAGGGCAGGGATCTTTTCGCAGCCCCAGCATTTT. Translated: CASSLRAGIFSQPQHF.

The chain employs TRBV7-8 and TRBJ1-2; possible D gene TRBD1, 6 bases. The CDR3 contains 15 residues. V lost 5 bases and J lost 2, with 15 bases in between. The germline gives CDR1 SGHVS, CDR2 FQNEAQ. The CDR3 bases are TGTGCCAGCAGCCCAGGGGTCGCTTCCAACTATGGCTACACCTTC. Its protein product is CASSPGVASNYGYTF.